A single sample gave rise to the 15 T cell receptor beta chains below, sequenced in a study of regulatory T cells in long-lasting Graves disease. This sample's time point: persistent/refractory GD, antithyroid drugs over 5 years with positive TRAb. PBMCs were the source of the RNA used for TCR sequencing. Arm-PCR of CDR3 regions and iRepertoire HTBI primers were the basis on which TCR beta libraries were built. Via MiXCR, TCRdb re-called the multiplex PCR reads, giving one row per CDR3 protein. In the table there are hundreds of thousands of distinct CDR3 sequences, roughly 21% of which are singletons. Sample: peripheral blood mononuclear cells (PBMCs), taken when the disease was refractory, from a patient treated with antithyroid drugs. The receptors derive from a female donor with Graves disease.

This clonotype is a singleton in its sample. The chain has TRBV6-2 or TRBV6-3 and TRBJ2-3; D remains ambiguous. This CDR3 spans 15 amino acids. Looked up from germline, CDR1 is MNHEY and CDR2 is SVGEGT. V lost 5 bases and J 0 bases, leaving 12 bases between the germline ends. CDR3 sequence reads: CASSEGSTSTDTQYF. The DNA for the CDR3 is TGTGCCAGCAGTGAAGGCTCCACCAGCACAGATACGCAGTATTTT.

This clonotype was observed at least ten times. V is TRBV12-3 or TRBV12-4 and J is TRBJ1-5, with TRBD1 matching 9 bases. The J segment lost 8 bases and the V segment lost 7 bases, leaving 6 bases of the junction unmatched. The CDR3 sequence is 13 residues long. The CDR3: CASTLQGAKPQHF. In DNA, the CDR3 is TGTGCCAGCACCCTACAGGGGGCAAAGCCCCAGCATTTT.

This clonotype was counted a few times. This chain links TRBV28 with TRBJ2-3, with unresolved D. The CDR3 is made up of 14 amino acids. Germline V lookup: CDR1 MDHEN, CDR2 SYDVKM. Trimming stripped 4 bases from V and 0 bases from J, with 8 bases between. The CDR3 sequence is CASSSWASTDTQYF. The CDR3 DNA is TGTGCCAGCAGTTCGTGGGCTAGCACAGATACGCAGTATTTT.

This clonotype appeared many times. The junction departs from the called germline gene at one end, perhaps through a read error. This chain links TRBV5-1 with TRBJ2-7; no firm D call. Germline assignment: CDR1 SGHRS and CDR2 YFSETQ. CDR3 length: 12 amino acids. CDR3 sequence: CASSSTTYEQYF. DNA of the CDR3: TGTGCCAGCAGTTCGACCACTTACGAGCAGTACTTC. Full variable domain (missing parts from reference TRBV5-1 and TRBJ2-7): KAGVTQTPRYLIKTRGQQVTLSCSPISGHRSVSWYQQTPGQGLQFLFEYFSETQRNKGNFPGRFSGRQFSNSRSEMNVSTLELGDSALYLCASSSTTYEQYFGPGTRLTVT.

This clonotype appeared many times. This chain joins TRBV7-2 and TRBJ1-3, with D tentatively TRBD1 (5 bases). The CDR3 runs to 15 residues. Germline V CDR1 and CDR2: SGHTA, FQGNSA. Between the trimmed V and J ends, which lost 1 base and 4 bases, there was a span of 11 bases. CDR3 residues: CASSLVHGGGNTIYF. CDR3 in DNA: TGTGCCAGCAGCTTAGTGCATGGGGGAGGAAACACCATATATTTT.

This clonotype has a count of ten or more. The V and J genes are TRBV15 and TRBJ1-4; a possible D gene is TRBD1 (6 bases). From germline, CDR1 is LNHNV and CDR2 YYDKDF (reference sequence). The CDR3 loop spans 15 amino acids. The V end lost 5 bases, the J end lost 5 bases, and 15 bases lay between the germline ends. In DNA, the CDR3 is TGTGCCACCAGCGATAGGAGAGGGGGGAATGAAAAACTGTTTTTT. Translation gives CATSDRRGGNEKLFF.

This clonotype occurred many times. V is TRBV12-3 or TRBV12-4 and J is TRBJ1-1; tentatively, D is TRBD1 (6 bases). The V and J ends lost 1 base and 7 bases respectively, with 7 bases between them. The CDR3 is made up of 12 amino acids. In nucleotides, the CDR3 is TGTGCCAGCAGTTTAGGGACAGTTGAAGCTTTCTTT. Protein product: CASSLGTVEAFF.

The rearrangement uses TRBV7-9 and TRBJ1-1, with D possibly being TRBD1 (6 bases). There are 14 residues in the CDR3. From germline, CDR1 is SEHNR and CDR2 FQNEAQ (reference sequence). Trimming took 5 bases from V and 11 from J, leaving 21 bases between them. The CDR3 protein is CASSLLTRQARAFF. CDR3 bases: TGTGCCAGCAGCCTGCTCACTCGACAGGCGAGGGCTTTCTTT.

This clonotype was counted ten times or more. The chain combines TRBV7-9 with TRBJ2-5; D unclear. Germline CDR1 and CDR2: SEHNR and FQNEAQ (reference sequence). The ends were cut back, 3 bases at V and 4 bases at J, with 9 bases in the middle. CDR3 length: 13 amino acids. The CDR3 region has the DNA TGTGCCAGCAGCTTGGGGATGGGAGAGACCCAGTACTTC. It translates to CASSLGMGETQYF.

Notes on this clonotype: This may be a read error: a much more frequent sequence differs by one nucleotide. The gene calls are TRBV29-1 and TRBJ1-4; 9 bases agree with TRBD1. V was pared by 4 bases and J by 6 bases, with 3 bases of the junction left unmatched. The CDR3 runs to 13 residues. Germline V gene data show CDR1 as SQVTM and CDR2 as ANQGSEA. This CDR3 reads CSVGTGAYEKLFF. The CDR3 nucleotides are TGCAGCGTTGGGACAGGGGCTTATGAAAAACTGTTTTTT.

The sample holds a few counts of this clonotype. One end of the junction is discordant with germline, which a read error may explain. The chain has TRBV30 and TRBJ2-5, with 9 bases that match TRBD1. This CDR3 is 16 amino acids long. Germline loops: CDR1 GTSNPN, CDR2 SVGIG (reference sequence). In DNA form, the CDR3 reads TGTACCTGGACCCCGACCGGGACAGGGATTGGGGAGACCCAGTACTTC. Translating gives CTWTPTGTGIGETQYF.

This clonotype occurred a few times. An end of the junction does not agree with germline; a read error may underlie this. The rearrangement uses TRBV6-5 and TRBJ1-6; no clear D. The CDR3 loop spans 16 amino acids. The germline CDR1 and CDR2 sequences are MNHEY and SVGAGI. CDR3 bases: TGTGCCAGCAGTTACGACGGGGTATCCTATAGTTCACCCCTCCACTTT. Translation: CASSYDGVSYSSPLHF.

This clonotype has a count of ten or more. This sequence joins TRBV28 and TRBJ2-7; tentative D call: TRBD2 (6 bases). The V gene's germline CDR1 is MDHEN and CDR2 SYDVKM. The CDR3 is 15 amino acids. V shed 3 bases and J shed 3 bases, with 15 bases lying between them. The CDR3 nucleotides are TGTGCCAGCAGTTTCGGGTTTAGGGAGGACTACGAGCAGTACTTC. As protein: CASSFGFREDYEQYF. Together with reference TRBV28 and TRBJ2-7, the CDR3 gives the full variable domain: DVKVTQSSRYLVKRTGEKVFLECVQDMDHENMFWYRQDPGLGLRLIYFSYDVKMKEKGDIPEGYSVSREKKERFSLILESASTNQTSMYLCASSFGFREDYEQYFGPGTRLTVT.

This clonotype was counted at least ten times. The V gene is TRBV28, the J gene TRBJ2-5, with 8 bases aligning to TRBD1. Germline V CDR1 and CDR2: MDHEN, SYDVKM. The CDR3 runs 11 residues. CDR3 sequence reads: CAVRDRRTQYF. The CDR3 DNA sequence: TGTGCTGTCCGGGACAGGAGAACTCAGTACTTC.

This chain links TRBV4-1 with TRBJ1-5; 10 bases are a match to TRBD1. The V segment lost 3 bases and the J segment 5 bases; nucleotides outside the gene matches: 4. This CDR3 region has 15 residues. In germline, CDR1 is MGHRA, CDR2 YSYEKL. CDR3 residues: CASSHPDRGHQPQHF. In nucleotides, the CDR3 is TGCGCCAGCAGCCACCCCGACAGGGGGCATCAGCCCCAGCATTTT.